This section outlines one TCR beta chain sequence together with its context. The sample originates from a study of blood T cell repertoires in COVID-19. Study overall: From the United States, Italy and Spain came samples of acute and convalescent COVID-19. Sample material is recorded as cDNA or gDNA derived from T cells, B-cell-depleted T cells, or PBMCs.

Original handling: Estimation of nucleated cell counts relied on the amplification of reference gene primers. Produced via immunoSEQ multiplex PCR; TCRdb's table is partial and in-frame only. The D gene and trimming were derived from the DNA, and the V and J assignments and clone size from that table. The data show around 83,000 clones, roughly 89% seen once. The CDR3 covers 13 residues. V was trimmed by 0 bases and J by 6 bases, leaving 9 bases between them. Germline V gene sequence: CDR1 SGHAT, CDR2 FQNNGV. The chain couples TRBV11-2 to TRBJ2-7, with D perhaps TRBD1 (5 bases). The receptor was isolated from a man aged 45-60 years with active or convalescent COVID-19. Sequenced input: peripheral blood. The CDR3 DNA sequence: TGTGCCAGCAGCTTAGATTCCAGGGTCGAGCAGTACTTC. It translates to CASSLDSRVEQYF.